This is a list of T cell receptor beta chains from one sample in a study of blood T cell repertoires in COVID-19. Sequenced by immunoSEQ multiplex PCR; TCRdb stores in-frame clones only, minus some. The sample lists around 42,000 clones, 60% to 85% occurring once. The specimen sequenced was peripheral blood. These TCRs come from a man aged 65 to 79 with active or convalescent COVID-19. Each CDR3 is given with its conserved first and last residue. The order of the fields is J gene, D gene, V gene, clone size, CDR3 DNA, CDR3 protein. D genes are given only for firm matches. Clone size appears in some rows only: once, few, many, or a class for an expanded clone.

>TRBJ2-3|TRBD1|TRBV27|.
TGTGCCTCTATACGAAGGGCAGGGGGATGGGATACGCAGTATTTT
CASIRRAGGWDTQYF
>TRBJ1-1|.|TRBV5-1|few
TGCGCCAGCAGCTTGGTAGGGGAGGGCACTGAAGCTTTCTTT
CASSLVGEGTEAFF
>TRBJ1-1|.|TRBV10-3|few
TGTGCCATCAGGGGTTCGGAGTCAGCTTTCTTT
CAIRGSESAFF
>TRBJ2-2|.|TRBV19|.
TGTGCCAGTAGTACCCTAGGACAGCACCTACCCGGGGAGCTGTTTTTT
CASSTLGQHLPGELFF
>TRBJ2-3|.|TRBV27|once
TGTGCCAGCAGCGACAGACTCACAGATACGCAGTATTTT
CASSDRLTDTQYF
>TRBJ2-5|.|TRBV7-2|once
TGTGCCAGCAGTCGGACTGGCGTTGGTCGGACCCAGTACTTC
CASSRTGVGRTQYF
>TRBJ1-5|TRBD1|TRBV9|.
TGTGCCAGCAGCCCGAGGACAGGGGACGAGAATCAGCCCCAGCATTTT
CASSPRTGDENQPQHF
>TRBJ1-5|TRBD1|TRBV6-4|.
TGTGCCAGCCATACAGGGGATAGCAATCAGCCCCAGCATTTT
CASHTGDSNQPQHF
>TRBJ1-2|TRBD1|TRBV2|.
TGTGCCAGCAGAGGGGCGGGACAGGGAGGCTATGGCTACACCTTC
CASRGAGQGGYGYTF
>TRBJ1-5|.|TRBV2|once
TGTGCCAGCAGTGAAAGCTTTGCTGGGCGGGGGCCCCAGCATTTT
CASSESFAGRGPQHF
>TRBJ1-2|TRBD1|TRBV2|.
TGTGCCAGCAGACCGGGACAGGACAACTATGGCTACACCTTC
CASRPGQDNYGYTF
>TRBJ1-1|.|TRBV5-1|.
TGCGCCAGCAGCTTGTTGTATCCGGGACGGAGGGCCCCTGAAGCTTTCTTT
CASSLLYPGRRAPEAFF
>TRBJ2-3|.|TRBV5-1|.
TGCGCCAGCAGCACTGGACTGAGCACAGATACGCAGTATTTT
CASSTGLSTDTQYF
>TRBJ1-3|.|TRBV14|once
TGTGCCAGCAGAGAGGGTTGGTCTGGAAACACCATATATTTT
CASREGWSGNTIYF
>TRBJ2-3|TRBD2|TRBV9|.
TGTGCCAGCAGCGTCACTAGCGCCTTTAGCACAGATACGCAGTATTTT
CASSVTSAFSTDTQYF
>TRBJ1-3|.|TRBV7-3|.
TGTGCCAGCAGCCTAGACAGCTCTGGAAACACCATATATTTT
CASSLDSSGNTIYF
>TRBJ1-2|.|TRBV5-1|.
TGCGCCAGCAGCCGGGAAGACAGGAGGGGCTACACCTTC
CASSREDRRGYTF
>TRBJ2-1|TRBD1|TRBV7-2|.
TGTGCCAGCAGCTTCGCAGGGGGCAATGAGCAGTTCTTC
CASSFAGGNEQFF
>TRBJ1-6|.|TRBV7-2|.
TGTGCCAGCGGGGGAGGACCAAGAAATTCACCCCTCCACTTT
CASGGGPRNSPLHF
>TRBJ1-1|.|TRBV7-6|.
TGTGCCAGCAGCCGGAACCAAGACGGGGAAGCTTTCTTT
CASSRNQDGEAFF